The 25 T cell receptor beta chains listed next were all sequenced from one sample in a study of cytomegalovirus exposure and HLA in healthy donors. The PCR made use of 60 Vbeta and 13 Jbeta primers. Sequencing was performed with immunoSEQ multiplex PCR; in TCRdb, only in-frame clones are kept and a portion is missing. Among 150,000 to 200,000 clones, about 80% were seen once, and the ten largest hold about 4.3%. The sequencing sample was made of PBMCs. The receptor set was obtained from a man aged 25-45 years in good health and CMV-seronegative.

The V gene is TRBV28, the J gene TRBJ2-3, with TRBD2 matching 7 bases. CDR1 is MDHEN and CDR2 is SYDVKM in the germline V gene. Germline trimming cut 10 bases from V and 1 base from J; bases unmatched to any gene: 5. This CDR3 is 13 amino acids long. The DNA for the CDR3 is TGTGCCACCTCGGCGGGGGGCACAGATACGCAGTATTTT. It yields the protein CATSAGGTDTQYF.

This sequence joins TRBV30 and TRBJ1-5; perhaps TRBD1 as D (5 bases). The germline V and J ends were trimmed by 4 bases and 7 bases, with 17 bases remaining between them. In germline, CDR1 is GTSNPN, CDR2 SVGIG (reference sequence). This CDR3 has 14 residues. CDR3 amino acids: CAWTRRGEAQPQHF. DNA of the CDR3: TGTGCCTGGACTCGGCGGGGGGAGGCGCAGCCCCAGCATTTT. Complete variable domain (other parts from reference TRBV30 and TRBJ1-5): SQTIHQWPATLVQPVGSPLSLECTVEGTSNPNLYWYRQAAGRGLQLLFYSVGIGQISSEVPQNLSASRPQDRQFILSSKKLLLSDSGFYLCAWTRRGEAQPQHFGDGTRLSIL.

This chain links TRBV5-1 with TRBJ1-1, with 9 bases identical to TRBD1. Germline assignment: CDR1 SGHRS and CDR2 YFSETQ. Losses at the gene ends were 4 bases for V and 3 bases for J; bases not matched to a gene: 1. The CDR3 runs 13 residues. Here the CDR3 DNA reads TGCGCCAGCAGCCGGACAGGGGACACTGAAGCTTTCTTT. Encoded protein: CASSRTGDTEAFF.

V is TRBV9 and J is TRBJ2-1; 10 bases fit TRBD2. The germline CDR1 and CDR2 sequences are SGDLS and YYNGEE. The CDR3 loop spans 17 amino acids. The trim removed 4 bases at V and 1 base at J, leaving 8 bases unmatched. In nucleotides, the CDR3 is TGTGCCAGCAGCCCCCTAGCGGGAGAGCGGTCCTACAATGAGCAGTTCTTC. It yields the protein CASSPLAGERSYNEQFF.

V is TRBV4-3 and J is TRBJ1-5; D is undetermined. V lost 0 bases, J lost 0 bases, and 6 bases lay in between. The CDR3 totals 15 residues. Germline CDR1 is LGHNA and CDR2 is YSLEER. CDR3 bases: TGCGCCAGCAGCCAAGAGTGGGCTAGCAATCAGCCCCAGCATTTT. It yields the protein CASSQEWASNQPQHF.

The chain joins TRBV6-5 to TRBJ2-6; no clear D gene. Germline CDR1 MNHEY, CDR2 SVGAGI. V dropped 4 bases and J dropped 0 bases, with 10 bases sitting between them. The CDR3 has 16 amino acids. The CDR3, as DNA: TGTGCCAGCAGTTCGCTGCGGTTCTCTGGGGCCAACGTCCTGACTTTC. Protein product: CASSSLRFSGANVLTF.

The V and J genes are TRBV4-3 and TRBJ1-2; no firm D call. The length of the CDR3 is 15 residues. V was pared by 0 bases and J by 0 bases, with 8 bases between. Germline values: CDR1 LGHNA, CDR2 YSLEER. CDR3 region: CASSQDQLTNYGYTF. In DNA form, the CDR3 reads TGCGCCAGCAGCCAAGATCAACTAACTAACTATGGCTACACCTTC.

This chain links TRBV7-2 with TRBJ2-2, with D maybe TRBD2 (5 bases). The CDR3 totals 11 residues. The germline V and J ends were trimmed by 9 bases and 6 bases, with 8 bases remaining between them. Germline V lookup: CDR1 SGHTA, CDR2 FQGNSA. In nucleotides, the CDR3 is TGTGCCAGTACTAGGGCCGGGGAGCTGTTTTTT. It encodes CASTRAGELFF.

The chain joins TRBV4-1 to TRBJ2-7; the D gene is possibly TRBD1 (5 bases). The CDR3 is 14 residues long. V was shortened by 1 base and J by 3 bases, with 10 bases between the two germline ends. Per germline, CDR1 MGHRA and CDR2 YSYEKL. CDR3 amino acids: CASSQGTDIYEQYF. CDR3 bases: TGCGCCAGCAGCCAAGGCACGGACATCTACGAGCAGTACTTC.

The chain employs TRBV5-4 and TRBJ1-6; D may be TRBD1 (5 bases). Looked up from germline, CDR1 is SGHNT and CDR2 is YYREEE (reference sequence). V dropped 4 bases and J dropped 8 bases, with 10 bases sitting between them. The CDR3 is 13 residues long. The chain's CDR3 is CASSRVGDSPLHF. The CDR3 region has the DNA TGTGCCAGCAGCCGAGTAGGGGATTCACCCCTCCACTTT.

The rearrangement uses TRBV27 and TRBJ1-4; D may be TRBD1 (6 bases). Germline V gene lookup returns CDR1 MNHEY and CDR2 SMNVEV (reference sequence). CDR3 size: 16 residues. Trimming took 0 bases from V and 4 from J, leaving 12 bases between them. CDR3 in amino acids: CASSLSWQGFNEKLFF. The CDR3 coding sequence is TGTGCCAGCAGTTTATCGTGGCAGGGGTTTAATGAAAAACTGTTTTTT.

The genes are TRBV29-1 and TRBJ2-5; D is ambiguous. The CDR3 runs 15 residues. Germline-derived CDR1 and CDR2 are SQVTM and ANQGSEA. Trimming shortened V by 1 base and J by 1 base, and 13 bases separated the two germline ends. The chain's CDR3 is CSVEVRSRSQETQYF. The CDR3 DNA reads TGCAGCGTTGAAGTAAGGTCCAGGTCCCAAGAGACCCAGTACTTC.

The chain recombines TRBV19 with TRBJ1-3; D not resolved. CDR1 is LNHDA and CDR2 is SQIVND in the germline V gene (reference sequence). The germline V and J ends were trimmed by 5 bases and 0 bases, with 14 bases remaining between them. This CDR3 is 16 amino acids long. CDR3: CASSSTGRASGNTIYF. The CDR3 DNA sequence: TGTGCCAGTAGTTCCACCGGGAGGGCCTCTGGAAACACCATATATTTT.

This clone has just one count. This rearrangement joins TRBV5-4 to TRBJ2-1, with 7 nucleotides matching TRBD2. Unmatched junction bases numbered 12, after V lost 5 bases and J lost 7 bases. The CDR3 spans 15 residues. Germline V lookup: CDR1 SGHNT, CDR2 YYREEE (reference sequence). The CDR3 protein is CASRDGLGAGNEQFF. In DNA, the CDR3 is TGTGCCAGCAGGGATGGACTAGGGGCAGGGAATGAGCAGTTCTTC.

This clone was observed a few times. This chain connects TRBV29-1 to TRBJ2-2; unclear D gene. CDR3 length: 11 residues. Trimming stripped 6 bases from V and 7 bases from J, with 9 bases between. Germline CDR1 SQVTM, CDR2 ANQGSEA. CDR3 protein: CSVQNDGELFF. In nucleotides, the CDR3 is TGCAGCGTCCAGAACGACGGGGAGCTGTTTTTT.

This chain connects TRBV5-1 to TRBJ2-3; the match to TRBD2 covers 9 bases. V gave up 1 base and J gave up 2 bases; unmatched junction bases: 8. Germline lookup yields CDR1 SGHRS and CDR2 YFSETQ. The CDR3 is 17 amino acids. The DNA for the CDR3 is TGCGCCAGCAGCTTGATTAGCGGGGGCCTCCACACAGATACGCAGTATTTT. It yields the protein CASSLISGGLHTDTQYF.

This clone was observed a few times. The chain has TRBV28 and TRBJ2-1; no clear D gene. The CDR3 contains 14 residues. The V and J ends lost 6 bases and 1 base respectively, with 10 bases between them. Germline CDR1 is MDHEN and CDR2 is SYDVKM. The CDR3 region is CASRALISYNEQFF. DNA for the CDR3: TGTGCCAGCAGGGCCCTTATTTCCTACAATGAGCAGTTCTTC.

This chain links TRBV7-2 with TRBJ1-2; 7 nucleotides agree with TRBD1. J gave up 2 bases and V 5 bases, and 5 bases lay outside the gene matches. CDR1 is SGHTA and CDR2 is FQGNSA in the germline V gene. The CDR3 is made up of 14 amino acids. In DNA, the CDR3 is TGTGCCAGCAGCCCCATGGGACAGAACTATGGCTACACCTTC. Protein: CASSPMGQNYGYTF.

The chain combines TRBV11-3 with TRBJ2-2, with no clear D. V shed 1 base and J shed 4 bases, with 10 bases lying between them. CDR1 SGHNT and CDR2 YENEEA come from the germline V gene. This CDR3 is 15 amino acids long. This CDR3 is CASSLGGGGTGELFF. In nucleotides, the CDR3 is TGTGCCAGCAGCTTAGGAGGTGGCGGCACCGGGGAGCTGTTTTTT.

V and J are TRBV7-2 and TRBJ1-6, with unresolved D. CDR1 and CDR2 (germline): SGHTA, FQGNSA. This CDR3 region has 12 residues. Deletions cut 3 bases from V and 7 bases from J, with 4 bases between. The CDR3 region is CASSLRNSPLHF. CDR3 sequence (DNA): TGTGCCAGCAGCTTGAGGAATTCACCCCTCCACTTT.

The V call is TRBV6-9, the J call TRBJ1-5; perhaps TRBD1 as D (5 bases). Germline values: CDR1 MNHGY, CDR2 SVAAGI. V was shortened by 7 bases and J by 3 bases, with 28 bases between the two germline ends. There are 19 residues in the CDR3. The CDR3 here is CASTYPDPSTGDLNQPQHF. The CDR3 DNA reads as TGTGCCAGCACCTATCCCGACCCCTCAACAGGTGACCTCAATCAGCCCCAGCATTTT.

The chain carries TRBV30 and TRBJ1-5; D not certain. CDR1 and CDR2 (germline): GTSNPN, SVGIG (reference sequence). The CDR3 has 14 amino acids. V was pared by 1 base and J by 5 bases, with 12 bases between. CDR3 DNA: TGTGCCTGGAGTGAAAGCCTCGGAGATCAGCCCCAGCATTTT. Translating it yields CAWSESLGDQPQHF. The full variable domain, its missing parts supplied by reference TRBV30 and TRBJ1-5, is SQTIHQWPATLVQPVGSPLSLECTVEGTSNPNLYWYRQAAGRGLQLLFYSVGIGQISSEVPQNLSASRPQDRQFILSSKKLLLSDSGFYLCAWSESLGDQPQHFGDGTRLSIL.

V is TRBV29-1 and J is TRBJ1-2, with 7 bases identical to TRBD1. The CDR3 consists of 14 residues. The trim removed 6 bases at V and 4 bases at J, leaving 11 bases unmatched. Germline V lookup: CDR1 SQVTM, CDR2 ANQGSEA. The CDR3 spells CSVGSYRGSYGYTF. As DNA, the CDR3 is TGCAGCGTGGGGAGTTACAGGGGATCCTATGGCTACACCTTC. Based on the CDR3 plus reference TRBV29-1 and TRBJ1-2, the full variable domain is SAVISQKPSRDICQRGTSLTIQCQVDSQVTMMFWYRQQPGQSLTLIATANQGSEATYESGFVIDKFPISRPNLTFSTLTVSNMSPEDSSIYLCSVGSYRGSYGYTFGSGTRLTVV.

The V gene is TRBV2, the J gene TRBJ1-1, with a possible D match to TRBD1 (5 bases). The CDR3 is 13 amino acids. Looked up from germline, CDR1 is SNHLY and CDR2 is FYNNEI. Trimming cost V 4 bases and J 0 bases, with 6 bases left between them. The CDR3 nucleotides read TGTGCCAGCAGTGGACAGCTGAACACTGAAGCTTTCTTT. The encoded protein is CASSGQLNTEAFF. Full variable domain (outside the CDR3, taken from reference TRBV2 and TRBJ1-1): EPEVTQTPSHQVTQMGQEVILRCVPISNHLYFYWYRQILGQKVEFLVSFYNNEISEKSEIFDDQFSVERPDGSNFTLKIRSTKLEDSAMYFCASSGQLNTEAFFGQGTRLTVV.

This chain joins TRBV29-1 and TRBJ2-2; 10 nucleotides line up with TRBD1. The CDR3 sequence is 15 residues long. With V trimmed by 1 base and J by 4 bases, 3 bases remained unmatched. Germline V gene lookup returns CDR1 SQVTM and CDR2 ANQGSEA. CDR3 protein: CSVEGWDRGTGELFF. CDR3 in DNA: TGCAGCGTTGAAGGATGGGACAGGGGCACCGGGGAGCTGTTTTTT.